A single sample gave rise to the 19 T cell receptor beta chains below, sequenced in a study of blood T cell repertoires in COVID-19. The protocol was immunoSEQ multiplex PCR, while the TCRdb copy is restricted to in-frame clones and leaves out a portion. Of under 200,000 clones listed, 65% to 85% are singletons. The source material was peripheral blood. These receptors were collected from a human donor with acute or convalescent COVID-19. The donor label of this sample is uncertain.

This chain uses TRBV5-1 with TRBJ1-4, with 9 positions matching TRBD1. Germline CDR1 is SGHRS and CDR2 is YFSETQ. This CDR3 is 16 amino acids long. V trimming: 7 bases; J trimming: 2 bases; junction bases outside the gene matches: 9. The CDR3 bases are TGCGCCAGCTGTGGGACAGGGCTAGGCACTAATGAAAAACTGTTTTTT. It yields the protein CASCGTGLGTNEKLFF. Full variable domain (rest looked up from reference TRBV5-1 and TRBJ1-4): KAGVTQTPRYLIKTRGQQVTLSCSPISGHRSVSWYQQTPGQGLQFLFEYFSETQRNKGNFPGRFSGRQFSNSRSEMNVSTLELGDSALYLCASCGTGLGTNEKLFFGSGTQLSVL.

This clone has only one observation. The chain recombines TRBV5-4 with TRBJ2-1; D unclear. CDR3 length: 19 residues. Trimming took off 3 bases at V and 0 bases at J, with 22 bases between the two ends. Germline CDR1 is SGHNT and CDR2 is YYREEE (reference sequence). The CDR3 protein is CASSSRRVRGQSSYNEQFF. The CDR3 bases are TGTGCCAGCAGCTCCCGTCGAGTGCGCGGTCAAAGCTCCTACAATGAGCAGTTCTTC. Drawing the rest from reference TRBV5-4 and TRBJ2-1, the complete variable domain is ETGVTQSPTHLIKTRGQQVTLRCSSQSGHNTVSWYQQALGQGPQFIFQYYREEENGRGNFPPRFSGLQFPNYSSELNVNALELDDSALYLCASSSRRVRGQSSYNEQFFGPGTRLTVL.

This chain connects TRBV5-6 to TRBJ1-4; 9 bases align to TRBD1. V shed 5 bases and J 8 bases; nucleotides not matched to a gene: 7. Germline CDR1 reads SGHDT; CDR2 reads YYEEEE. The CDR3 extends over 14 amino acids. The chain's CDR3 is CASRSTGGEEKLFF. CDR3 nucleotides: TGTGCCAGCAGATCGACAGGGGGGGAGGAAAAACTGTTTTTT.

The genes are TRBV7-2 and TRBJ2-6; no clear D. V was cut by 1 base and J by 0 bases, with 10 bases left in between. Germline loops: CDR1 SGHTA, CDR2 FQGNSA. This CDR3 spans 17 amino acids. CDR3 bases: TGTGCCAGCAGCTTAGAAGGAGTCTACTCTGGGGCCAACGTCCTGACTTTC. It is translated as CASSLEGVYSGANVLTF.

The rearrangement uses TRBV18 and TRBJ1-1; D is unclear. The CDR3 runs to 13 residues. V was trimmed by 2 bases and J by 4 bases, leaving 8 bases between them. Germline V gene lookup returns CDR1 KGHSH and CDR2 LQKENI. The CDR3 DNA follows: TGTGCCAGCTCACCAAAGCGGGCCACTGAAGCTTTCTTT. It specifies CASSPKRATEAFF.

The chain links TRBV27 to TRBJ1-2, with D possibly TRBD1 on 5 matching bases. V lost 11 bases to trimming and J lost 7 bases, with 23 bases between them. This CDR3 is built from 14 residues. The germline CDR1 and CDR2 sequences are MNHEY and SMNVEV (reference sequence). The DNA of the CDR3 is TGTGCCGCAACAACCCCCGGGGGAGTGGGTGGCTACACCTTC. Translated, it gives CAATTPGGVGGYTF.

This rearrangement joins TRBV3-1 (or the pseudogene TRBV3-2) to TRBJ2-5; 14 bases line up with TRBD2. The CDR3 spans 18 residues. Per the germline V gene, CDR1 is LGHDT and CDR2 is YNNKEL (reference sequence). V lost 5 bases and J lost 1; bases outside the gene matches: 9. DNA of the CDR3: TGTGCCAGCAGCTACGGACTAGCGGGGGGCCGGGGCCAAGAGACCCAGTACTTC. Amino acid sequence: CASSYGLAGGRGQETQYF.

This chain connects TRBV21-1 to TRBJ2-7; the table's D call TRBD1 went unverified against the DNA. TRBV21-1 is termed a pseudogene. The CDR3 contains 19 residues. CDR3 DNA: TGTGCCAGCAGCACCTCGGAGGTCAATGAGGGACAGGCCATCGACGAGCAGTACTTC. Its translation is CASSTSEVNEGQAIDEQYF.

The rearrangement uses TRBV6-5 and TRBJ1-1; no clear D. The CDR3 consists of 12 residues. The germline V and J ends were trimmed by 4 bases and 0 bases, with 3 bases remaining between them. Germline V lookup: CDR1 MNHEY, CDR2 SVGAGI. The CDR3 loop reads CASSLMNTEAFF. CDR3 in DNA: TGTGCCAGCAGTTTAATGAACACTGAAGCTTTCTTT.

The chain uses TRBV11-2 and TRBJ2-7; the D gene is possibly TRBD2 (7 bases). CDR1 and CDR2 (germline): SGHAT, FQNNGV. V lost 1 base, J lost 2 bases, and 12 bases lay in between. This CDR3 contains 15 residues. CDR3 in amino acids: CASSLVLGGAYEQYF. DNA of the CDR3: TGTGCCAGCAGCTTAGTTCTAGGGGGGGCCTACGAGCAGTACTTC. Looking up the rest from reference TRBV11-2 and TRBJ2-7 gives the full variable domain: EAGVAQSPRYKIIEKRQSVAFWCNPISGHATLYWYQQILGQGPKLLIQFQNNGVVDDSQLPKDRFSAERLKGVDSTLKIQPAKLEDSAVYLCASSLVLGGAYEQYFGPGTRLTVT.

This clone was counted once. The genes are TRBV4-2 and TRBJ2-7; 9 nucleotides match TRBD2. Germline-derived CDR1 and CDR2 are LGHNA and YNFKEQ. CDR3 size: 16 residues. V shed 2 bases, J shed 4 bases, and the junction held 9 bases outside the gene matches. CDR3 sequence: CASSQRGVAGEYEQYF. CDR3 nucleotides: TGTGCCAGCAGCCAACGGGGGGTAGCGGGGGAATACGAGCAGTACTTC.

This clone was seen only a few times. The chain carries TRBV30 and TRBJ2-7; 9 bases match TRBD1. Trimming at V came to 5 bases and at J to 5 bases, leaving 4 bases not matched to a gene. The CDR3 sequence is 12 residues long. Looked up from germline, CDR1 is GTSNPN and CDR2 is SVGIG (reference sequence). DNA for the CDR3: TGTGCCTGGGGGGGGACAGGGAACGAGCAGTACTTC. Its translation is CAWGGTGNEQYF.

The DNA for the CDR3 is TGCGCCAGCAGCTTAGCCGACAGGGTAAGCGAGCAGTTCTTC. This codes for CASSLADRVSEQFF. The chain links TRBV5-1 to TRBJ2-1; 7 positions match TRBD1. The CDR3 runs to 14 residues. Unmatched junction bases numbered 9, after V lost 2 bases and J lost 10 bases. Germline V lookup: CDR1 SGHRS, CDR2 YFSETQ.

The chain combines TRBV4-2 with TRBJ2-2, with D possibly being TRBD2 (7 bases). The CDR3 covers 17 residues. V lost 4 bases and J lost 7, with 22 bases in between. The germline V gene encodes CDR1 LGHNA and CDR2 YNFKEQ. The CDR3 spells CASSRLTGGHFDGELFF. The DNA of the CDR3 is TGTGCCAGCAGCCGATTGACCGGGGGGCACTTCGACGGGGAGCTGTTTTTT.

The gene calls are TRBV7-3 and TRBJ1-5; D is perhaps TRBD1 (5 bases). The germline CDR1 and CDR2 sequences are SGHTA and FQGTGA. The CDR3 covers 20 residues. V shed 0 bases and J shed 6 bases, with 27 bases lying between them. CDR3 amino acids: CASSLTNGGGNGRMAQPQHF. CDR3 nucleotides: TGTGCCAGCAGCTTAACTAATGGGGGAGGGAACGGGCGGATGGCTCAGCCCCAGCATTTT.

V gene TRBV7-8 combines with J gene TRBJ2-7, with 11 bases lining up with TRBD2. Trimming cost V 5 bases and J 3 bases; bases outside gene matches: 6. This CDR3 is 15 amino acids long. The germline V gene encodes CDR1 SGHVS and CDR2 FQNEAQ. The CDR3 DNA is TGTGCCAGCAGCCGCCAGACTAGCGGGAACTACGAGCAGTACTTC. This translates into CASSRQTSGNYEQYF. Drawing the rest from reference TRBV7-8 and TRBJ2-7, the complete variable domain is GAGVSQSPRYKVAKRGQDVALRCDPISGHVSLFWYQQALGQGPEFLTYFQNEAQLDKSGLPSDRFFAERPEGSVSTLKIQRTQQEDSAVYLCASSRQTSGNYEQYFGPGTRLTVT.

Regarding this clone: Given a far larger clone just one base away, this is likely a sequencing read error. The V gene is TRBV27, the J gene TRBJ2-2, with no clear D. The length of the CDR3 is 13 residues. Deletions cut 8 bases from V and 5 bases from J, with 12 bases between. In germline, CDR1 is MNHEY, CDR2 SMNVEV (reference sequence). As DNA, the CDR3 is TGTGCCAGCTGTCCATACGCGACCGGGGAGCTGTTTTTT. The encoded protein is CASCPYATGELFF.

The CDR3 DNA follows: TGCAGCGTTGAGGCTTCGGGACAAAACTACGAGCAGTACTTC. Translation: CSVEASGQNYEQYF. The genes are TRBV29-1 and TRBJ2-7; weak D call: TRBD1 (6 bases). Germline assignment: CDR1 SQVTM and CDR2 ANQGSEA. V lost 3 bases and J lost 3, with 15 bases in between. The CDR3 sequence is 14 residues long.

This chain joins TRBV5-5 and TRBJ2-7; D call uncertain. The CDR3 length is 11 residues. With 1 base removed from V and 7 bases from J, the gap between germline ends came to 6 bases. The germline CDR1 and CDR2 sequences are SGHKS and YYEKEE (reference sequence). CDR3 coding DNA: TGTGCCAGCAGCTTGCTCACTGAGCAGTACTTC. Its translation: CASSLLTEQYF.